These 11 T cell receptor beta chains originate from one sample sequenced in a study of graft-versus-host responses after intestinal transplantation. Once graft tissue had been processed, intraepithelial and lamina propria lymphocytes were released. Data came from immunoSEQ multiplex PCR; TCRdb stores just in-frame clones and leaves some out. This sample yields 15,000 to 20,000 clones, of which around 82% are seen a single time; roughly 5% belongs to the top ten. This material consisted of ileum tissue, taken 17 days after transplant. These receptors were taken from a human patient who received an intestinal transplant, so some T cells may come from the graft donor.

The chain combines TRBV28 with TRBJ1-1; D unclear. The CDR3 is 14 amino acids. Germline CDR1 MDHEN, CDR2 SYDVKM. Trimming took 11 bases from V and 8 from J, leaving 24 bases between them. The CDR3 sequence: CAVWAGLSPREAFF. The DNA for the CDR3 is TGTGCCGTTTGGGCCGGACTTTCCCCCAGGGAAGCTTTCTTT.

This clone was counted only a few times. This chain connects TRBV27 to TRBJ2-2; TRBD1 or TRBD2 may be the D gene (5 bases each). Germline V gene data show CDR1 as MNHEY and CDR2 as SMNVEV (reference sequence). This CDR3 has 13 amino acids. V was clipped by 6 bases and J by 3 bases, with 8 bases between them. This CDR3 reads CASSGTDTGELFF. CDR3 bases: TGTGCCAGCAGCGGGACGGACACCGGGGAGCTGTTTTTT.

The rearrangement links TRBV4-1 to TRBJ2-7, with a weak D call TRBD2 (6 bases). V lost 3 bases, J lost 3 bases, and 15 bases lay in between. Germline CDR1 MGHRA, CDR2 YSYEKL. This CDR3 has 15 amino acids. The CDR3 is CASSQAGGAGYEQYF. DNA for the CDR3: TGCGCCAGCAGCCAGGCTGGGGGAGCGGGCTACGAGCAGTACTTC.

This clone occurred once. The genes are TRBV11-1 and TRBJ2-1; TRBD2 matches 10 bases. This CDR3 is built from 16 residues. Germline V gene data show CDR1 as SGHAT and CDR2 as FQDESV (reference sequence). After removal of 4 bases from V and 3 bases from J, the junction contained 6 bases not matched to a gene. The CDR3 loop reads CASSSRTSGIYNEQFF. For the CDR3, the DNA is TGTGCCAGCAGCTCCAGGACTAGCGGAATCTACAATGAGCAGTTCTTC.

The chain carries TRBV6-6 and TRBJ2-1, with D hard to call. Trimming stripped 2 bases from V and 9 bases from J, with 11 bases between. CDR1 and CDR2 from the germline V gene are MNHNY and SVGAGI (reference sequence). The CDR3 extends over 13 amino acids. This chain's CDR3 is CASSYPLRVEQFF. The CDR3 coding sequence is TGTGCCAGCAGTTACCCCTTGCGAGTTGAGCAGTTCTTC.

The chain recombines TRBV9 with TRBJ1-1, with TRBD1 matching over 8 bases. Germline CDR1 SGDLS, CDR2 YYNGEE. The CDR3 has 14 residues. J gave up 5 bases and V 4 bases, and 7 bases lay outside the gene matches. The CDR3 region is CASSPSDRDTEAFF. The CDR3 DNA follows: TGTGCCAGCAGCCCATCGGACAGGGATACTGAAGCTTTCTTT.

This clone was recorded once. The chain recombines TRBV7-8 with TRBJ1-1; perhaps TRBD1 as D (5 bases). The CDR3 contains 18 residues. CDR1 and CDR2 (germline): SGHVS, FQNEAQ. V gave up 0 bases and J gave up 1 base, with 18 bases separating them. CDR3 nucleotide sequence: TGTGCCAGCAGCTTAGCTCTGGAGGGGCTAGTGGGGAACACTGAAGCTTTCTTT. As protein: CASSLALEGLVGNTEAFF.

J is TRBJ2-1 and V is TRBV11-2; TRBD2 might be the D (6 bases). Germline assignment: CDR1 SGHAT and CDR2 FQNNGV. The CDR3 length is 15 residues. Trimming took off 4 bases at V and 3 bases at J, with 13 bases between the two ends. The CDR3 region has the DNA TGTGCCAGCAGCTCTCCCGGGACTTACTACAATGAGCAGTTCTTC. Translation: CASSSPGTYYNEQFF.

In its sample, this clone was seen once. The chain carries TRBV7-6 and TRBJ2-3, with 9 bases fitting TRBD1. Looked up from germline, CDR1 is SGHVS and CDR2 is FNYEAQ. The CDR3 has 16 residues. V lost 5 bases to trimming and J lost 1 base; unmatched junction nucleotides: 7. The CDR3 region is CASSLRTGARTDTQYF. The CDR3 region has the DNA TGTGCCAGCAGCCTCAGGACAGGGGCCCGCACAGATACGCAGTATTTT.

This chain joins TRBV28 and TRBJ1-4, with 7 bases fitting TRBD1. The CDR3 loop spans 16 amino acids. CDR1 and CDR2 (germline): MDHEN, SYDVKM. Losses at the gene ends were 6 bases for V and 3 bases for J; bases not matched to a gene: 10. The CDR3 DNA reads as TGTGCCAGCAGCAGAGAACAGGGGCCGGCTAATGAAAAACTGTTTTTT. It encodes CASSREQGPANEKLFF. Full variable domain (remainder filled in from reference TRBV28 and TRBJ1-4): DVKVTQSSRYLVKRTGEKVFLECVQDMDHENMFWYRQDPGLGLRLIYFSYDVKMKEKGDIPEGYSVSREKKERFSLILESASTNQTSMYLCASSREQGPANEKLFFGSGTQLSVL.

The rearrangement joins TRBV7-8 to TRBJ2-1; 13 nucleotides agree with TRBD2. Trimming removed 1 base from V and 4 bases from J; junction bases left unmatched: 1. The germline gives CDR1 SGHVS, CDR2 FQNEAQ. This CDR3 contains 16 residues. CDR3: CASSLEGLAGYNEQFF. CDR3 in DNA: TGTGCCAGCAGCTTAGAGGGACTAGCGGGGTACAATGAGCAGTTCTTC.